The rows below give T cell receptor beta chains drawn from one sample of a study of blood T cell repertoires in COVID-19. Sequencing used immunoSEQ multiplex PCR; TCRdb keeps in-frame clones, though not all of them. This sample has 80,000 to 95,000 clones, with 85% found just once. Sequencing was carried out using peripheral blood. These TCRs come from an elderly man with acute or convalescent COVID-19. CDR3s include the opening cysteine and the closing phenylalanine or tryptophan. D genes are given only for firm matches. Rows give clone size only sometimes, using once, few, many, or a class for an expanded clone.

abundance: .; v_gene: TRBV19; j_gene: TRBJ1-5; d_gene: .; CDR3aa: CASSIGRFGGNQPQHF; CDR3nt: TGTGCCAGTAGTATAGGTCGTTTTGGGGGGAATCAGCCCCAGCATTTT
abundance: .; v_gene: TRBV10-3; j_gene: TRBJ2-3; d_gene: TRBD2; CDR3aa: CAISDPLAGSTDTQYF; CDR3nt: TGTGCCATCAGTGACCCACTAGCGGGGAGCACAGATACGCAGTATTTT
abundance: .; v_gene: TRBV19; j_gene: TRBJ2-3; d_gene: .; CDR3aa: CASSWGRALSTDTQYF; CDR3nt: TGTGCCAGTAGTTGGGGCAGGGCTTTATCCACAGATACGCAGTATTTT
abundance: .; v_gene: TRBV2; j_gene: TRBJ2-7; d_gene: .; CDR3aa: CASTVGSGSYEQYF; CDR3nt: TGTGCCAGCACTGTGGGGAGCGGGTCCTACGAGCAGTACTTC
abundance: .; v_gene: TRBV15; j_gene: TRBJ2-1; d_gene: .; CDR3aa: CATSRWYRDIGLNEQFF; CDR3nt: TGTGCCACCAGCAGGTGGTACCGGGACATCGGTCTCAATGAGCAGTTCTTC
abundance: .; v_gene: TRBV3-1/TRBV3-2; j_gene: TRBJ2-3; d_gene: .; CDR3aa: CASSQAGGTQYF; CDR3nt: TGTGCCAGCAGCCAAGCCGGGGGTACGCAGTATTTT
abundance: few; v_gene: TRBV18; j_gene: TRBJ2-5; d_gene: .; CDR3aa: CASSPEISLEAQYF; CDR3nt: TGTGCCAGCTCACCAGAGATTAGCCTGGAGGCCCAGTACTTC
abundance: .; v_gene: TRBV27; j_gene: TRBJ2-7; d_gene: .; CDR3aa: CASSLQETYEQYF; CDR3nt: TGTGCCAGCAGTTTACAGGAAACCTACGAGCAGTACTTC
abundance: .; v_gene: TRBV10-3; j_gene: TRBJ1-2; d_gene: TRBD1; CDR3aa: CAISQGGSDYGYTF; CDR3nt: TGTGCCATCAGTCAGGGGGGCTCAGACTATGGCTACACCTTC
abundance: .; v_gene: TRBV5-6; j_gene: TRBJ1-6; d_gene: .; CDR3aa: CASSRDSPLHF; CDR3nt: TGTGCCAGCAGCCGGGATTCACCCCTCCACTTT
abundance: .; v_gene: TRBV18; j_gene: TRBJ1-5; d_gene: .; CDR3aa: CASSLGEGNQPQHF; CDR3nt: TGTGCCAGCTCACTTGGTGAGGGCAATCAGCCCCAGCATTTT
abundance: once; v_gene: TRBV11-1; j_gene: TRBJ2-7; d_gene: TRBD1; CDR3aa: CASSTGGGTYEQYF; CDR3nt: TGTGCCAGCTCGACAGGGGGCGGGACCTACGAGCAGTACTTC
abundance: .; v_gene: TRBV7-3; j_gene: TRBJ1-5; d_gene: TRBD1; CDR3aa: CASSLRGTGLSNQPQHF; CDR3nt: TGTGCCAGCAGCTTAAGGGGGACAGGGTTGAGCAATCAGCCCCAGCATTTT
abundance: .; v_gene: TRBV12-5; j_gene: TRBJ2-1; d_gene: TRBD2; CDR3aa: CASGLSLAGANEQFF; CDR3nt: TGTGCTAGTGGTTTGTCCTTAGCGGGAGCCAATGAGCAGTTCTTC
abundance: .; v_gene: TRBV20-1; j_gene: TRBJ1-5; d_gene: TRBD1; CDR3aa: CSASSDRAMGNQPQHF; CDR3nt: TGCAGTGCTAGTAGTGACAGGGCAATGGGAAATCAGCCCCAGCATTTT
abundance: .; v_gene: TRBV19; j_gene: TRBJ2-7; d_gene: TRBD1; CDR3aa: CATRQGEAYEQYF; CDR3nt: TGTGCCACCAGACAGGGGGAAGCCTACGAGCAGTACTTC
abundance: .; v_gene: TRBV6-1; j_gene: TRBJ1-2; d_gene: .; CDR3aa: CASSERQGYGYTF; CDR3nt: TGTGCCAGCAGTGAAAGGCAGGGCTATGGCTACACCTTC
abundance: .; v_gene: TRBV15; j_gene: TRBJ1-5; d_gene: .; CDR3aa: CATSRDTPVQPQHF; CDR3nt: TGTGCCACCAGCAGAGACACTCCGGTGCAGCCCCAGCATTTT
abundance: few; v_gene: TRBV6-6; j_gene: TRBJ2-5; d_gene: TRBD1; CDR3aa: CASSYGQGRGETQYF; CDR3nt: TGTGCCAGCAGTTACGGACAGGGTAGGGGAGAGACCCAGTACTTC
abundance: few; v_gene: TRBV28; j_gene: TRBJ1-2; d_gene: TRBD1; CDR3aa: CASSPPDRDYGYTF; CDR3nt: TGTGCCAGCAGTCCGCCAGACAGGGACTATGGCTACACCTTC
abundance: .; v_gene: TRBV10-3; j_gene: TRBJ1-2; d_gene: TRBD1; CDR3aa: CAIGLAGQAYGYTF; CDR3nt: TGTGCCATCGGACTAGCGGGACAGGCCTATGGCTACACCTTC
abundance: .; v_gene: TRBV7-3; j_gene: TRBJ2-3; d_gene: TRBD1; CDR3aa: CASSLTPGQGGTDTQYF; CDR3nt: TGTGCCAGCAGCTTAACTCCGGGACAGGGGGGAACAGATACGCAGTATTTT
abundance: .; v_gene: TRBV7-9; j_gene: TRBJ1-4; d_gene: TRBD1; CDR3aa: CASSSRAGQTNEKLFF; CDR3nt: TGTGCCAGCAGCTCCCGGGCGGGACAGACAAATGAAAAACTGTTTTTT
abundance: .; v_gene: TRBV2; j_gene: TRBJ2-5; d_gene: .; CDR3aa: CASRKASGSKETQYF; CDR3nt: TGTGCCAGCAGAAAAGCCTCTGGTAGCAAGGAGACCCAGTACTTC
abundance: .; v_gene: TRBV14; j_gene: TRBJ2-5; d_gene: TRBD2; CDR3aa: CASSQGTSGLQETQYF; CDR3nt: TGTGCCAGCAGCCAAGGGACTAGCGGCTTGCAGGAGACCCAGTACTTC
abundance: .; v_gene: TRBV29-1; j_gene: TRBJ2-7; d_gene: TRBD1; CDR3aa: CSVETRDRGSYEQYF; CDR3nt: TGCAGCGTTGAAACCCGGGACAGGGGATCCTACGAGCAGTACTTC
abundance: .; v_gene: TRBV19; j_gene: TRBJ1-5; d_gene: TRBD1; CDR3aa: CASSLVRQGRGNQPQHF; CDR3nt: TGTGCCAGTAGTCTTGTCAGACAGGGTCGAGGCAATCAGCCCCAGCATTTT
abundance: .; v_gene: TRBV5-4; j_gene: TRBJ1-1; d_gene: .; CDR3aa: CASSPYRDMNTEAFF; CDR3nt: TGTGCCAGCAGCCCCTACAGGGATATGAACACTGAAGCTTTCTTT
abundance: .; v_gene: TRBV4-3; j_gene: TRBJ2-7; d_gene: .; CDR3aa: CASSQGATGIYEQYF; CDR3nt: TGCGCCAGCAGCCAAGGAGCCACAGGGATCTACGAGCAGTACTTC
abundance: .; v_gene: TRBV5-4; j_gene: TRBJ2-7; d_gene: TRBD1; CDR3aa: CASSFRGLYEQYF; CDR3nt: TGTGCCAGCAGCTTTAGGGGGCTTTACGAGCAGTACTTC
abundance: .; v_gene: TRBV6-5; j_gene: TRBJ2-7; d_gene: TRBD2; CDR3aa: CASSPHGGIDEQYF; CDR3nt: TGTGCCAGCAGCCCCCACGGGGGGATCGACGAGCAGTACTTC
abundance: few; v_gene: TRBV21-1; j_gene: TRBJ2-3; d_gene: .; CDR3aa: CASSFRDRGWTDTQYF; CDR3nt: TGTGCCAGCAGCTTCCGGGACAGGGGGTGGACAGATACGCAGTATTTT
abundance: .; v_gene: TRBV6-5; j_gene: TRBJ2-1; d_gene: .; CDR3aa: CASSYSRGGPYNEQFF; CDR3nt: TGTGCCAGCAGTTACTCGAGGGGGGGCCCTTACAATGAGCAGTTCTTC
abundance: .; v_gene: TRBV5-1; j_gene: TRBJ2-7; d_gene: TRBD2; CDR3aa: CASSRTSVSEQYF; CDR3nt: TGCGCCAGCAGCAGGACTAGCGTCTCCGAGCAGTACTTC
abundance: .; v_gene: TRBV28; j_gene: TRBJ1-2; d_gene: TRBD1; CDR3aa: CASSRGQVESYTF; CDR3nt: TGTGCCAGCAGTCGGGGACAGGTTGAAAGCTACACCTTC
abundance: .; v_gene: TRBV6-5; j_gene: TRBJ2-1; d_gene: TRBD1; CDR3aa: CASSLTGQPYNEQFF; CDR3nt: TGTGCCAGCAGCCTGACGGGACAGCCTTACAATGAGCAGTTCTTC
abundance: .; v_gene: TRBV5-1; j_gene: TRBJ2-1; d_gene: TRBD2; CDR3aa: CASSRASGSYNEQFF; CDR3nt: TGCGCCAGCAGCAGGGCTAGCGGGAGCTACAATGAGCAGTTCTTC
abundance: .; v_gene: TRBV6-1; j_gene: TRBJ2-3; d_gene: .; CDR3aa: CASSDSGPMRYF; CDR3nt: TGTGCCAGCAGTGATAGCGGCCCAATGCGGTATTTT
abundance: .; v_gene: TRBV7-9; j_gene: TRBJ2-7; d_gene: .; CDR3aa: CASSLSVGGTSYEQYF; CDR3nt: TGTGCCAGCAGCTTGTCGGTTGGCGGGACCTCCTACGAGCAGTACTTC
abundance: few; v_gene: TRBV20-1; j_gene: TRBJ2-3; d_gene: .; CDR3aa: CSGGGTDTQYF; CDR3nt: TGCAGTGGCGGAGGCACAGATACGCAGTATTTT
abundance: once; v_gene: TRBV29-1; j_gene: TRBJ2-7; d_gene: .; CDR3aa: CSVEGGVGPVGQYF; CDR3nt: TGCAGCGTTGAAGGGGGAGTCGGGCCAGTTGGGCAGTACTTC
abundance: .; v_gene: TRBV12-5; j_gene: TRBJ2-1; d_gene: TRBD2; CDR3aa: CASGNGLAAYNEQFF; CDR3nt: TGTGCTAGTGGTAATGGACTAGCGGCTTACAATGAGCAGTTCTTC
abundance: .; v_gene: TRBV7-8; j_gene: TRBJ2-7; d_gene: TRBD2; CDR3aa: CASSLGLAGGPVGYEQYF; CDR3nt: TGTGCCAGCAGCTTAGGTCTAGCGGGAGGGCCTGTTGGATACGAGCAGTACTTC
abundance: .; v_gene: TRBV11-3; j_gene: TRBJ2-5; d_gene: TRBD1; CDR3aa: CASSARDSQETQYF; CDR3nt: TGTGCCAGCAGCGCCCGGGACAGCCAAGAGACCCAGTACTTC
abundance: few; v_gene: TRBV6-1; j_gene: TRBJ2-7; d_gene: TRBD2; CDR3aa: CASSEELAGAYEQYF; CDR3nt: TGTGCCAGCAGTGAAGAGCTAGCGGGAGCCTACGAGCAGTACTTC
abundance: .; v_gene: TRBV7-9; j_gene: TRBJ2-1; d_gene: .; CDR3aa: CASSLGGGVSYNEQFF; CDR3nt: TGTGCCAGCAGCTTAGGAGGCGGGGTCTCCTACAATGAGCAGTTCTTC
abundance: .; v_gene: TRBV28; j_gene: TRBJ1-1; d_gene: .; CDR3aa: CASSLIEGGSTEAFF; CDR3nt: TGTGCCAGCAGTTTAATTGAGGGTGGGAGCACTGAAGCTTTCTTT
abundance: .; v_gene: TRBV6-5; j_gene: TRBJ1-2; d_gene: TRBD1; CDR3aa: CASSYRTGQGRGGYTF; CDR3nt: TGTGCCAGCAGTTACCGGACGGGACAGGGAAGGGGTGGCTACACCTTC
abundance: .; v_gene: TRBV6-2/TRBV6-3; j_gene: TRBJ2-7; d_gene: .; CDR3aa: CASSYEARYEQYF; CDR3nt: TGTGCCAGCAGTTACGAAGCGAGATACGAGCAGTACTTC